This T cell receptor beta chain was identified in a study of T cell changes during pregnancy in multiple sclerosis. Profiling relied on immunoSEQ multiplex PCR, and the TCRdb table lists in-frame clones only, not all of them. The sample gives 40,000 to 55,000 clones, 80% to 95% of which show up once; roughly 0.52% is in the top ten. The CDR3 length is 15 residues. Germline V gene sequence: CDR1 SNHLY, CDR2 FYNNEI. V was pared by 6 bases and J by 6 bases, with 9 bases of the junction left unmatched. This TCR came from a female donor with multiple sclerosis, enrolled in a pregnancy study. This chain uses TRBV2 with TRBJ2-2; 8 bases align to TRBD1. Source: CD4+ T cells from peripheral blood mononuclear cells, taken in the third trimester of pregnancy. CDR3 sequence reads: CASRRQGASAGELFF. DNA of the CDR3: TGTGCCAGCAGAAGGCAGGGGGCTTCGGCCGGGGAGCTGTTTTTT.